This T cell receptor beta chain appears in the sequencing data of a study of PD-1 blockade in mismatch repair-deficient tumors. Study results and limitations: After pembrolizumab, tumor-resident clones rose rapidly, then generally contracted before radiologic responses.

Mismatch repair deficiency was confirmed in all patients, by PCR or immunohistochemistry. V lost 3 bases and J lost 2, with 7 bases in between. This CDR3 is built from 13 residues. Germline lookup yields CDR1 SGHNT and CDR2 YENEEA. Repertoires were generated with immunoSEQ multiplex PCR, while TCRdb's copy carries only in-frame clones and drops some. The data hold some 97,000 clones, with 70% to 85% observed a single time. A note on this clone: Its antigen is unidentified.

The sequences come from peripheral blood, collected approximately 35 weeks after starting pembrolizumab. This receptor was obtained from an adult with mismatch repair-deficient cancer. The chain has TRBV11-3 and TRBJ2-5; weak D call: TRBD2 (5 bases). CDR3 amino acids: CASSFGLQETQYF. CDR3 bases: TGTGCCAGCAGCTTCGGACTTCAAGAGACCCAGTACTTC.